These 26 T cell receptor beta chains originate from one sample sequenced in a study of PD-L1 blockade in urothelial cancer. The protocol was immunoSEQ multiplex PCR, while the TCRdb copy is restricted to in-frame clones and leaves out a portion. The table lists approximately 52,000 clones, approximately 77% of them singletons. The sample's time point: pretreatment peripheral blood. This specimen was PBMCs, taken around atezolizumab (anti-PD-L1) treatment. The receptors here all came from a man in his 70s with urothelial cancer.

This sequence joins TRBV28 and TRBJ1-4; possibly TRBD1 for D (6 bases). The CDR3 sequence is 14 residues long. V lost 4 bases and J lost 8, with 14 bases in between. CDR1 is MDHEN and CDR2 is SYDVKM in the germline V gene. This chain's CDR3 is CASSSPGQHEKLFF. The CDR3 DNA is TGTGCCAGCAGTTCCCCCGGACAGCACGAAAAACTGTTTTTT.

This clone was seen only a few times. The DNA for the CDR3 is TGCGCCAGCAGCCGGAACAGGGGGTCTACCGGGGAGCTGTTTTTT. It encodes CASSRNRGSTGELFF. The rearrangement joins TRBV4-1 to TRBJ2-2; 8 nucleotides match TRBD1. Germline CDR1 and CDR2: MGHRA and YSYEKL. Losses at the gene ends were 4 bases for V and 5 bases for J; bases not matched to a gene: 6. CDR3 size: 15 residues.

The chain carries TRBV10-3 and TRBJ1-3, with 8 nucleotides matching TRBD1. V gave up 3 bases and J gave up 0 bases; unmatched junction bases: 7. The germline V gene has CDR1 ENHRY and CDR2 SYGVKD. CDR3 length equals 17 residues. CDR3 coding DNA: TGTGCCATCAGTGACTCCGGACAGGGACTCTCTGGAAACACCATATATTTT. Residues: CAISDSGQGLSGNTIYF.

The CDR3 coding sequence is TGTGCCACCTCGACAGGGGGCTTGAACATTCAGTACTTC. Translation gives CATSTGGLNIQYF. The V gene is TRBV6-6, the J gene TRBJ2-4; 10 bases line up with TRBD1. V trimming: 10 bases; J trimming: 7 bases; junction bases outside the gene matches: 7. CDR1 and CDR2 from the germline V gene are MNHNY and SVGAGI (reference sequence). This CDR3 has 13 amino acids.

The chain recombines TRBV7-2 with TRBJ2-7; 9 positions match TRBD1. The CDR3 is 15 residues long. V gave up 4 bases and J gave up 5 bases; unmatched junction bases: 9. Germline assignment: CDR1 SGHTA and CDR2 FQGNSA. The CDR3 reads CASSSNRQGVHEQYF. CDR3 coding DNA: TGTGCCAGCAGCTCCAACCGACAGGGGGTACACGAGCAGTACTTC.

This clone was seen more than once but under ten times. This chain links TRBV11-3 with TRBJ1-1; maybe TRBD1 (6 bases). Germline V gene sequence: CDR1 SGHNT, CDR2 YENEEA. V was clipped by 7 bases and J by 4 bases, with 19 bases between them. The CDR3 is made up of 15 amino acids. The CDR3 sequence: CASTRWGGAGTEAFF. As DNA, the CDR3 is TGTGCCAGCACCAGGTGGGGGGGCGCGGGCACTGAAGCTTTCTTT.

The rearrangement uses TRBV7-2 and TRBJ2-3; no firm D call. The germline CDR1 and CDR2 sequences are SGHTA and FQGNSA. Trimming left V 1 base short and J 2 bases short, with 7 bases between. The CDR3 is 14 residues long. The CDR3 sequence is CASSLVQTTDTQYF. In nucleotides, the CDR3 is TGTGCCAGCAGCTTAGTACAGACCACAGATACGCAGTATTTT.

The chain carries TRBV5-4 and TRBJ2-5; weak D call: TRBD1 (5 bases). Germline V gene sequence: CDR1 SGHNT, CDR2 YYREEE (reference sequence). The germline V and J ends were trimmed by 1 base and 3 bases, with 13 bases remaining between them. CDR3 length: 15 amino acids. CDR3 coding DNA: TGTGCCAGCAGCTTGCCAGGGCAGGGAAAAGAGACCCAGTACTTC. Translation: CASSLPGQGKETQYF.

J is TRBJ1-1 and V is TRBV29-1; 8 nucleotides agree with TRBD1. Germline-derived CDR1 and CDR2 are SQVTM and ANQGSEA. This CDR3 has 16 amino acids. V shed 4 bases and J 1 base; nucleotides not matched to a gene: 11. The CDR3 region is CSVGRGTGISNTEAFF. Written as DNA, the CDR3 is TGCAGCGTTGGGAGAGGGACAGGAATTTCGAACACTGAAGCTTTCTTT.

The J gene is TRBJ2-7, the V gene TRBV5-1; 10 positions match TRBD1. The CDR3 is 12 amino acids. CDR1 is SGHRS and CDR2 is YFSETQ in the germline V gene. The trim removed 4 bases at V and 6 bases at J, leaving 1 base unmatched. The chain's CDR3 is CASSRDRGEQYF. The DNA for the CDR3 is TGCGCCAGCAGCCGGGACAGGGGCGAGCAGTACTTC.

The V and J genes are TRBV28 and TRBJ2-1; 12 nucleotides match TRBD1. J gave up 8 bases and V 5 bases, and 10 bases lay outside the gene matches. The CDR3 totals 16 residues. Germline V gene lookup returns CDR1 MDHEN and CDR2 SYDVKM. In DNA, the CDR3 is TGTGCCAGCAGTCCGCATCCCGGGACAGGGGGCCATGAGCAGTTCTTC. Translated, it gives CASSPHPGTGGHEQFF.

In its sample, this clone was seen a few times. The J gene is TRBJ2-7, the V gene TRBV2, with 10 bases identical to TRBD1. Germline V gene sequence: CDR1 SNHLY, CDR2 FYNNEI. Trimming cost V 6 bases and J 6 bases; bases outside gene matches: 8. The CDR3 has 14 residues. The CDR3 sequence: CASSPRGQGSEQYF. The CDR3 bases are TGTGCCAGCAGCCCCAGGGGACAGGGGAGCGAGCAGTACTTC.

The CDR3 DNA sequence: TGTGCCAGCAGCTATACAGGGGGCGCAGATACGCAGTATTTT. This translates into CASSYTGGADTQYF. The V and J genes are TRBV7-2 and TRBJ2-3; 9 positions match TRBD1. The CDR3 consists of 14 residues. The germline gives CDR1 SGHTA, CDR2 FQGNSA. The V gene end was trimmed by 4 bases and the J gene end by 4 bases; junction bases not matched to a gene: 3.

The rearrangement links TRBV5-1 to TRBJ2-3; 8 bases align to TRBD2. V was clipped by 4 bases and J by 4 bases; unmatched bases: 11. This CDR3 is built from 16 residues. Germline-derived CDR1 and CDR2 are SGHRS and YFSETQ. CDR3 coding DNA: TGCGCCAGCAGCCCAAGAGCGGGAGCCGGATCAGATACGCAGTATTTT. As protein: CASSPRAGAGSDTQYF.

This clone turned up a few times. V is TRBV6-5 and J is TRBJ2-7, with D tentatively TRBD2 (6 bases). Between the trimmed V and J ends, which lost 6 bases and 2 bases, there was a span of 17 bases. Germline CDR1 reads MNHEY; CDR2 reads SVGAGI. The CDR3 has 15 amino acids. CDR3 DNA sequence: TGTGCCAGCAGAGAACAGCGGGCCACCCCCTACGAGCAGTACTTC. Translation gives CASREQRATPYEQYF.

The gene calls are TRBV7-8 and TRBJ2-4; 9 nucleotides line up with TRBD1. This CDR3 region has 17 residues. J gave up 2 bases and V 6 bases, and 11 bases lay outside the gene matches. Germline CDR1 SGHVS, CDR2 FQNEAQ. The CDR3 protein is CASSRTGDLSSKNIQYF. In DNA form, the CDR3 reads TGTGCCAGCAGTCGGACAGGGGATCTATCATCCAAAAACATTCAGTACTTC. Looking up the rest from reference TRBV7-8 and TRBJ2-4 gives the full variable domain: GAGVSQSPRYKVAKRGQDVALRCDPISGHVSLFWYQQALGQGPEFLTYFQNEAQLDKSGLPSDRFFAERPEGSVSTLKIQRTQQEDSAVYLCASSRTGDLSSKNIQYFGAGTRLSVL.

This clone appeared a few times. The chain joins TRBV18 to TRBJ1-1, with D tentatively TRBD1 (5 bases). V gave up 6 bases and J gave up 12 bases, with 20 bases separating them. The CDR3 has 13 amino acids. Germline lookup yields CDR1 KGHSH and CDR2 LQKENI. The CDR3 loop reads CASSPLGGFVTFF. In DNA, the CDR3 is TGTGCCAGCTCCCCCCTCGGGGGGTTCGTGACTTTCTTT.

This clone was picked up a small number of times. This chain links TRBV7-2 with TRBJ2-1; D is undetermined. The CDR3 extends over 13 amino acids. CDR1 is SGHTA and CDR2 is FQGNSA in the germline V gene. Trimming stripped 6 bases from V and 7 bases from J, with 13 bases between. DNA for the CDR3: TGTGCCAGCAGTCCGACTGTCCTGAATGAGCAGTTCTTC. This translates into CASSPTVLNEQFF. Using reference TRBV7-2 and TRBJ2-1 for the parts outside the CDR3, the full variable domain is GAGVSQSPSNKVTEKGKDVELRCDPISGHTALYWYRQSLGQGLEFLIYFQGNSAPDKSGLPSDRFSAERTGGSVSTLTIQRTQQEDSAVYLCASSPTVLNEQFFGPGTRLTVL.

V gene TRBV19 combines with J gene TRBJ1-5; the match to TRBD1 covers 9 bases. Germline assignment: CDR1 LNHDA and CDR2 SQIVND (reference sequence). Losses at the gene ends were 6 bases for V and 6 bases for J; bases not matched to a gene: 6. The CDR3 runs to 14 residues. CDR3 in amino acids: CASSLLTGGQPQHF. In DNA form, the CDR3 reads TGTGCCAGTAGCCTATTGACAGGGGGTCAGCCCCAGCATTTT.

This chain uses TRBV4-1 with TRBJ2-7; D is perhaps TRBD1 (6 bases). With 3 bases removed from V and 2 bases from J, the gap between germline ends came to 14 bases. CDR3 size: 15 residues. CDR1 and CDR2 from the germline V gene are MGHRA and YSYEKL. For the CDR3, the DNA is TGCGCCAGCAGCCAGCAAACAGGGATTACCTACGAGCAGTACTTC. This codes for CASSQQTGITYEQYF.

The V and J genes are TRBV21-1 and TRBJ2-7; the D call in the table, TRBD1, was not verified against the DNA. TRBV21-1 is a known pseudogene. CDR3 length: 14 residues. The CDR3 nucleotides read TGTGCCAGCAGCAAGGGGGGACAGTTTGACGAGCAGTACTTC. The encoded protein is CASSKGGQFDEQYF.

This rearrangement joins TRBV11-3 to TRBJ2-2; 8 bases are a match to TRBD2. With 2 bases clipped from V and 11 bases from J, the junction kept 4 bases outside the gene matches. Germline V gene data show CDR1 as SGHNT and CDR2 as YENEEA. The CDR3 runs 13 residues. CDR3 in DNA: TGTGCCAGCAGCTTAAAACGGGGGGGTGAGCTGTTTTTT. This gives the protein CASSLKRGGELFF.

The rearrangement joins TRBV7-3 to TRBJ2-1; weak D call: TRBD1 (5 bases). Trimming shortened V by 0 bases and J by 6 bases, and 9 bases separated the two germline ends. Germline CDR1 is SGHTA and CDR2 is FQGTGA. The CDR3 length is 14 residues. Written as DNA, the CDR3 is TGTGCCAGCAGCTTAACCCGGCAGGGCAATGAGCAGTTCTTC. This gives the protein CASSLTRQGNEQFF.

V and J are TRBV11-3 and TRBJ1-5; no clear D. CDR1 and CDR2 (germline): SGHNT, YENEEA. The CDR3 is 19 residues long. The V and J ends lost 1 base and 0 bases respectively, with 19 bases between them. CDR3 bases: TGTGCCAGCAGCTTAGGATTAGGACGGGGAGTCTATAGCAATCAGCCCCAGCATTTT. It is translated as CASSLGLGRGVYSNQPQHF.

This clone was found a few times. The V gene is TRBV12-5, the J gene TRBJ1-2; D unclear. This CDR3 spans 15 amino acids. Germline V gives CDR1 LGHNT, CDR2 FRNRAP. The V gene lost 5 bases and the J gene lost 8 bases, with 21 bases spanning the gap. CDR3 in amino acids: CASGPRPSPSGGYTF. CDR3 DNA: TGTGCTAGTGGTCCCCGACCGTCCCCCTCAGGAGGCTACACCTTC.

CDR3: CASSRQGNTIYF. CDR3 DNA sequence: TGTGCCAGTAGTAGACAGGGAAACACCATATATTTT. V is TRBV19 and J is TRBJ1-3; a possible D gene is TRBD1 (5 bases). CDR1 and CDR2 (germline): LNHDA, SQIVND (reference sequence). The V gene lost 4 bases and the J gene lost 4 bases, with 5 bases spanning the gap. This CDR3 is 12 amino acids long.